Detailed here is one TCR beta chain. This entry is derived from a study of blood T cell repertoires in COVID-19. Whole-study context: COVID-19 samples, acute and convalescent, were from the United States, Italy and Spain. Nucleic acid was either cDNA or gDNA, and it came from T cells, B-cell-depleted T cells, or PBMCs.

In the original analysis: Nucleated cell number was recorded as an estimate derived from reference gene primer amplification. Sequencing was performed with immunoSEQ multiplex PCR; in TCRdb, only in-frame clones are kept and a portion is missing. The DNA gave D and trimming, while V, J and clone size come from that table. The sample lists some 670,000 clones; 80% to 90% were seen once. The receptor's source is a woman in her late teens or twenties with acute or convalescent COVID-19. The sample taken for sequencing was peripheral blood.

CDR3 region: CASSWGLARGELFF. Here the CDR3 DNA reads TGTGCCAGCAGTTGGGGACTAGCGCGAGGGGAGCTGTTTTTT. This chain links TRBV7-2 with TRBJ2-2, with TRBD2 matching over 10 bases. The CDR3 sequence is 14 residues long. The V gene end was trimmed by 6 bases and the J gene end by 8 bases; junction bases not matched to a gene: 6. The germline gives CDR1 SGHTA, CDR2 FQGNSA.